The clone carrying this TCR beta chain was found a few times. The data are from a study of T-cell reconstitution after alpha-beta-depleted transplantation in children. Trimming pared 3 bases from V and 4 bases from J, leaving 13 bases between. CDR3 length: 14 amino acids. Germline V gene lookup returns CDR1 SQVTM and CDR2 ANQGSEA. Unique molecular identifiers were built into the TCRbeta library. In TCRdb, the PCR reads were re-called with MiXCR into one record per CDR3 protein. Here the sample spans some 80,000 distinct CDR3 sequences, roughly 18% being singletons. This sequence was found in a male patient between 2 and 10 years old who had a stem cell transplant for acute lymphoblastic leukemia, so the T cells may come from the graft donor. The chain has TRBV29-1 and TRBJ2-1, with unresolved D. The sequencing here drew on PBMCs, mostly from graft donor cells, taken 360 days after TCRalphabeta/CD19-depleted stem cell transplant. CDR3 amino acids: CSVDPNQNYNEQFF. The CDR3 region has the DNA TGCAGCGTTGACCCTAATCAAAATTACAATGAGCAGTTCTTC.